The 26 T cell receptor beta chains reported below all come from one sample, sequenced in a study of blood T cell repertoires in COVID-19. TCRdb's table, derived via immunoSEQ multiplex PCR, lists solely in-frame clones and lacks some. The profile shows about 400,000 clones, about nine tenths of them singletons. Sequenced: peripheral blood. The receptors derive from a woman younger than 45 with active or convalescent COVID-19.

The chain employs TRBV4-2 and TRBJ2-1; D ambiguous. V was clipped by 0 bases and J by 5 bases, with 14 bases between them. The germline V gene encodes CDR1 LGHNA and CDR2 YNFKEQ. The CDR3 consists of 16 residues. In DNA, the CDR3 is TGTGCCAGCAGCCAAGATAGAGGAGTAGCCGACAATGAGCAGTTCTTC. Amino acids: CASSQDRGVADNEQFF.

The rearrangement joins TRBV10-1 to TRBJ1-1; no definite D call. Germline CDR1 is WNHNN and CDR2 is SYGVQD (reference sequence). The CDR3 runs to 13 residues. V lost 4 bases and J 7 bases, leaving 13 bases between the germline ends. CDR3 DNA sequence: TGCGCCAGCAGTGGAACCGATGGGCGTGAAGCTTTCTTT. Translated, it gives CASSGTDGREAFF.

The chain couples TRBV19 to TRBJ2-2, with D possibly TRBD1 on 5 matching bases. CDR3 length equals 17 residues. Germline lookup yields CDR1 LNHDA and CDR2 SQIVND (reference sequence). Trimming removed 6 bases at V and 4 bases at J, with 21 bases between. In DNA form, the CDR3 reads TGTGCCAGTAGCCCAATTCCCGTGCGCCAGGGCACCGGGGAGCTGTTTTTT. It yields the protein CASSPIPVRQGTGELFF.

This chain connects TRBV5-6 to TRBJ2-3; TRBD2 matches 10 bases. The CDR3 length is 16 residues. V gave up 5 bases and J gave up 4 bases; unmatched junction bases: 10. Germline V gene sequence: CDR1 SGHDT, CDR2 YYEEEE. CDR3 amino acids: CASSFVERGGSDTQYF. CDR3 DNA sequence: TGTGCCAGCAGTTTTGTGGAGCGGGGGGGATCAGATACGCAGTATTTT.

In this sample, this clone turned up a few times. The chain recombines TRBV7-9 with TRBJ1-1; no clear D gene. The CDR3 length is 14 residues. In germline, CDR1 is SEHNR, CDR2 FQNEAQ (reference sequence). Trimming stripped 2 bases from V and 3 bases from J, with 10 bases between. The CDR3 loop reads CASSLQSPYTEAFF. In nucleotides, the CDR3 is TGTGCCAGCAGCTTACAAAGCCCCTACACTGAAGCTTTCTTT.

CDR3 bases: TGTGCCATCAGCGCCGGGACAGGGGGGTCTGGAAACACCATATATTTT. Amino acid sequence: CAISAGTGGSGNTIYF. This chain joins TRBV10-3 and TRBJ1-3; 11 nucleotides agree with TRBD1. Germline CDR1 and CDR2: ENHRY and SYGVKD. The CDR3 is 16 amino acids. V was clipped by 6 bases and J by 1 base; unmatched bases: 5.

DNA of the CDR3: TGCGCCAGCAGCCAAGGCAAAGGAGACAGGTTACAAGAGACCCAGTACTTC. Protein product: CASSQGKGDRLQETQYF. The rearrangement uses TRBV4-1 and TRBJ2-5, with a tentative D call TRBD1 (6 bases). The V gene lost 1 base and the J gene lost 2 bases, with 17 bases spanning the gap. CDR3 length: 17 residues. Germline CDR1 is MGHRA and CDR2 is YSYEKL.

This clone was seen a single time. V is TRBV2 and J is TRBJ1-4, with 9 bases lining up with TRBD1. This CDR3 spans 17 amino acids. Looked up from germline, CDR1 is SNHLY and CDR2 is FYNNEI. The V gene end was trimmed by 1 base and the J gene end by 8 bases; junction bases not matched to a gene: 11. As DNA, the CDR3 is TGTGCCAGCAGTGAAGGTTTGGGACAGGGCGCTGGGGAAAAACTGTTTTTT. It is translated as CASSEGLGQGAGEKLFF. Combining the CDR3 with reference TRBV2 and TRBJ1-4 gives the whole variable domain EPEVTQTPSHQVTQMGQEVILRCVPISNHLYFYWYRQILGQKVEFLVSFYNNEISEKSEIFDDQFSVERPDGSNFTLKIRSTKLEDSAMYFCASSEGLGQGAGEKLFFGSGTQLSVL.

The rearrangement uses TRBV20-1 and TRBJ2-1, with no clear D. Trimming took 4 bases from V and 5 from J, leaving 18 bases between them. Germline V gene lookup returns CDR1 DFQATT and CDR2 SNEGSKA (reference sequence). This CDR3 contains 15 residues. CDR3 nucleotide sequence: TGCAGTGCTATTGAACCAGCGACCATCAACAATGAGCAGTTCTTC. Encoded protein: CSAIEPATINNEQFF.

The chain joins TRBV19 to TRBJ1-1; D gene unclear. The CDR3 spans 13 residues. The V and J ends lost 5 bases and 8 bases respectively, with 15 bases between them. From germline, CDR1 is LNHDA and CDR2 SQIVND (reference sequence). CDR3 DNA sequence: TGTGCCAGTAGTGCGGCCAGATTAGGAGAAGCTTTCTTT. Translated, it gives CASSAARLGEAFF.

The chain uses TRBV18 and TRBJ2-3; 13 bases map to TRBD2. CDR1 and CDR2 (germline): KGHSH, LQKENI. V gave up 5 bases and J gave up 2 bases; unmatched junction bases: 1. The CDR3 has 15 amino acids. The CDR3 protein is CASSGLAGDTDTQYF. The CDR3 nucleotides are TGTGCCAGCTCAGGACTAGCGGGGGACACAGATACGCAGTATTTT.

CDR3 region: CASSQAGTGYEQYF. DNA of the CDR3: TGTGCCAGCAGCCAAGCCGGGACAGGTTACGAGCAGTACTTC. The J gene is TRBJ2-7, the V gene TRBV4-2; 8 bases map to TRBD1. CDR1 is LGHNA and CDR2 is YNFKEQ in the germline V gene. CDR3 size: 14 residues. Unmatched junction bases numbered 3, after V lost 1 base and J lost 4 bases.

The rearrangement uses TRBV27 and TRBJ2-1; 8 nucleotides match TRBD1. Germline V CDR1 and CDR2: MNHEY, SMNVEV (reference sequence). The V segment lost 3 bases and the J segment 2 bases; nucleotides outside the gene matches: 6. CDR3 length: 16 residues. CDR3: CASSFQDRVTYNEQFF. The CDR3 DNA reads as TGTGCCAGCAGTTTTCAGGACAGGGTGACCTACAATGAGCAGTTCTTC.

The V gene is TRBV5-1, the J gene TRBJ2-7; 10 nucleotides align to TRBD2. The CDR3 is made up of 14 amino acids. Germline trimming cut 5 bases from V and 2 bases from J; bases unmatched to any gene: 4. Germline CDR1 is SGHRS and CDR2 is YFSETQ. The CDR3 sequence is CASRRTSGTYEQYF. As DNA, the CDR3 is TGCGCCAGCAGGAGGACTAGCGGAACCTACGAGCAGTACTTC.

On this clone: This sample includes further DNA sequences coding for the same CDR3. Here the CDR3 reads CASSLDRNTEAFF. The DNA of the CDR3 is TGTGCCAGCAGCTTGGACAGAAACACTGAAGCTTTCTTT. J is TRBJ1-1 and V is TRBV5-5; no clear D. The CDR3 spans 13 residues. V was shortened by 0 bases and J by 2 bases, with 5 bases between the two germline ends. Germline V CDR1 and CDR2: SGHKS, YYEKEE (reference sequence). Drawing the rest from reference TRBV5-5 and TRBJ1-1, the complete variable domain is DAGVTQSPTHLIKTRGQQVTLRCSPISGHKSVSWYQQVLGQGPQFIFQYYEKEERGRGNFPDRFSARQFPNYSSELNVNALLLGDSALYLCASSLDRNTEAFFGQGTRLTVV.

The J gene is TRBJ2-1, the V gene TRBV10-1; TRBD2 is a possible D gene (5 bases). Germline CDR1 and CDR2: WNHNN and SYGVQD (reference sequence). This CDR3 spans 13 amino acids. The V end lost 5 bases, the J end lost 9 bases, and 14 bases lay between the germline ends. The CDR3 reads CASSLGAAGEQFF. CDR3 DNA: TGCGCCAGCAGTCTGGGCGCCGCGGGTGAGCAGTTCTTC.

The rearrangement links TRBV7-2 to TRBJ2-3, with 7 positions matching TRBD2. The CDR3 runs 13 residues. Germline values: CDR1 SGHTA, CDR2 FQGNSA. V shed 1 base and J 8 bases; nucleotides not matched to a gene: 3. The CDR3 region has the DNA TGTGCCAGCAGCTTAGAAACTAGCGCTACGCAGTATTTT. It yields the protein CASSLETSATQYF.

This chain links TRBV4-1 with TRBJ2-1; a weak D match, TRBD1 (7 bases). The length of the CDR3 is 16 residues. The V and J ends lost 5 bases and 0 bases respectively, with 14 bases between them. The germline CDR1 and CDR2 sequences are MGHRA and YSYEKL. CDR3 nucleotides: TGCGCCAGCAGCGTCAGGGGGACTCGCTCCTACAATGAGCAGTTCTTC. It specifies CASSVRGTRSYNEQFF.

The chain carries TRBV3-1 (or the pseudogene TRBV3-2) and TRBJ2-3; 7 nucleotides match TRBD2. Germline-derived CDR1 and CDR2 are LGHDT and YNNKEL (reference sequence). The V gene end was trimmed by 6 bases and the J gene end by 3 bases; junction bases not matched to a gene: 6. This CDR3 has 14 amino acids. The CDR3 bases are TGTGCCAGCAGGCGGACTAGATTAACAGATACGCAGTATTTT. Its protein product is CASRRTRLTDTQYF.

V gene TRBV29-1 combines with J gene TRBJ2-1; D may be TRBD2 (5 bases). V dropped 8 bases and J dropped 5 bases, with 19 bases sitting between them. This CDR3 comprises 14 residues. The germline CDR1 and CDR2 sequences are SQVTM and ANQGSEA. The CDR3 DNA sequence: TGCAGCATGCCTCGGGGTATCGGTCACAATGAGCAGTTCTTC. Translating it yields CSMPRGIGHNEQFF.

The chain recombines TRBV27 with TRBJ2-5, with 8 bases identical to TRBD1. This CDR3 spans 16 amino acids. CDR1 is MNHEY, CDR2 SMNVEV, per germline (reference sequence). V lost 3 bases, J lost 5 bases, and 11 bases stayed unmatched. The CDR3 sequence: CASSFGRGLGGETQYF. The CDR3 nucleotides read TGTGCCAGCAGTTTCGGCAGGGGGCTTGGGGGGGAGACCCAGTACTTC.

The gene calls are TRBV2 and TRBJ2-7; 10 bases map to TRBD2. In germline, CDR1 is SNHLY, CDR2 FYNNEI. This CDR3 comprises 14 residues. The junction had 4 bases not matched to a gene; V was cut back by 4 bases and J by 4 bases. CDR3 in DNA: TGTGCCAGCAGTGTGCTAGCGGGAGTTTACGAGCAGTACTTC. This codes for CASSVLAGVYEQYF.

CDR3 DNA sequence: TGTGCCAGCAGGAAGGCGGGAGTAGTAGAGACCCAGTACTTC. Protein product: CASRKAGVVETQYF. The V and J genes are TRBV5-4 and TRBJ2-5; 7 bases align to TRBD2. Trimming removed 5 bases from V and 4 bases from J; junction bases left unmatched: 8. Per germline, CDR1 SGHNT and CDR2 YYREEE (reference sequence). This CDR3 has 14 amino acids.

This chain joins TRBV6-5 and TRBJ2-7; D might be TRBD1 (6 bases). The CDR3 is 15 amino acids. Per germline, CDR1 MNHEY and CDR2 SVGAGI. V dropped 7 bases and J dropped 5 bases, with 21 bases sitting between them. The DNA of the CDR3 is TGTGCCAGCATACGGACAGTGATGTTAGTCAACGAGCAGTACTTC. Protein product: CASIRTVMLVNEQYF.

This clone has only one observation. This sample includes further DNA sequences coding for the same CDR3. The rearrangement links TRBV5-4 to TRBJ1-6; 7 bases are shared with TRBD1. V shed 0 bases, J shed 6 bases, and the junction held 0 bases outside the gene matches. The CDR3 sequence is 14 residues long. CDR1 is SGHNT, CDR2 YYREEE, per germline (reference sequence). The CDR3 spells CASSLDRGNSPLHF. The CDR3 nucleotides read TGTGCCAGCAGCTTGGACAGGGGTAATTCACCCCTCCACTTT.

This sequence joins TRBV11-2 and TRBJ1-2; 7 bases agree with TRBD1. The CDR3 is 13 amino acids. Germline V gene lookup returns CDR1 SGHAT and CDR2 FQNNGV. The J segment lost 8 bases and the V segment lost 4 bases, leaving 7 bases of the junction unmatched. The CDR3 bases are TGTGCCAGCAGCTCCGAGGGGGCCTTAGGCTACACCTTC. This translates into CASSSEGALGYTF.